The 20 T cell receptor beta chains reported below all come from one sample, sequenced in a study of OX40 agonist ivuxolimab in advanced cancers. Some clones are missing from TCRdb's copy, which holds only in-frame ones; the method was immunoSEQ multiplex PCR. The table has over 50,000 clones, less than 90% seen once; the top ten hold less than 0.6%. Material: CD4+ or CD8+ T cells sorted from blood, obtained in a trial of the OX40 agonist ivuxolimab. The origin of the receptors is an adult with an advanced solid tumor such as melanoma, head and neck, liver or kidney cancer.

The chain carries TRBV27 and TRBJ1-4, with 9 nucleotides matching TRBD1. The CDR3 extends over 14 amino acids. Germline trimming cut 4 bases from V and 8 bases from J; bases unmatched to any gene: 5. Looked up from germline, CDR1 is MNHEY and CDR2 is SMNVEV (reference sequence). The CDR3 DNA sequence: TGTGCCAGCAGTTGGGGACAGGGAGGGGAAAAACTGTTTTTT. Protein: CASSWGQGGEKLFF.

The chain is built from TRBV7-6 and TRBJ2-5; a weak D match, TRBD1 (6 bases). V lost 5 bases to trimming and J lost 10 bases, with 14 bases between them. Germline CDR1 and CDR2: SGHVS and FNYEAQ. This CDR3 has 12 amino acids. CDR3 DNA: TGTGCCAGCAGCCTAGGCCAGGGGTTCCAGTACTTC. Its protein product is CASSLGQGFQYF.

The chain links TRBV6-1 to TRBJ2-2, with a tentative D call TRBD1 (5 bases). The V end lost 5 bases, the J end lost 8 bases, and 12 bases lay between the germline ends. The CDR3 is made up of 13 amino acids. CDR1 MNHNS and CDR2 SASEGT come from the germline V gene. CDR3 region: CASSPLNRGELFF. The DNA for the CDR3 is TGTGCCAGCAGTCCCTTGAACAGGGGGGAGCTGTTTTTT.

This rearrangement joins TRBV11-2 to TRBJ2-7, with 9 bases matching TRBD1. From germline, CDR1 is SGHAT and CDR2 FQNNGV. V dropped 5 bases and J dropped 2; count of bases not matched to a gene: 4. This CDR3 region has 14 residues. The CDR3 nucleotides read TGTGCCAGCAGCGCACAGGGGGCAACCTACGAGCAGTACTTC. Translation gives CASSAQGATYEQYF.

This chain joins TRBV18 and TRBJ1-4; 9 bases line up with TRBD1. The V gene's germline CDR1 is KGHSH and CDR2 LQKENI. This CDR3 has 14 residues. Trimming at V came to 6 bases and at J to 8 bases, leaving 7 bases not matched to a gene. The CDR3 bases are TGTGCCAGCTCGCCCGGGACAGGGCTCGAAAAACTGTTTTTT. Its protein is CASSPGTGLEKLFF.

The genes are TRBV28 and TRBJ1-2; 8 positions agree with TRBD1. The CDR3 sequence is 15 residues long. CDR1 and CDR2 (germline): MDHEN, SYDVKM. The V segment lost 6 bases and the J segment 5 bases; nucleotides outside the gene matches: 11. DNA for the CDR3: TGTGCCAGCAGGGGGACAGGACCTCCGTTTTATGGCTACACCTTC. Translated, it gives CASRGTGPPFYGYTF.

V is TRBV5-1 and J is TRBJ1-4; 8 nucleotides line up with TRBD1. From germline, CDR1 is SGHRS and CDR2 YFSETQ. J was trimmed by 4 bases and V by 3 bases; bases with no gene match: 2. CDR3 length: 14 residues. The DNA of the CDR3 is TGCGCCAGCAGCTCAGGGGGCCGTAATGAAAAACTGTTTTTT. This sequence encodes CASSSGGRNEKLFF.

This clone was recorded a few times. The chain is built from TRBV28 and TRBJ2-1; D is possibly TRBD2 (5 bases). The V gene's germline CDR1 is MDHEN and CDR2 SYDVKM. Between the trimmed V and J ends, which lost 2 bases and 3 bases, there was a span of 11 bases. This CDR3 comprises 15 residues. The CDR3 DNA sequence: TGTGCCAGCAGTTTACGGGCAGCGGACTACAATGAGCAGTTCTTC. It translates to CASSLRAADYNEQFF.

This chain links TRBV28 with TRBJ2-5; D remains unclear. V shed 6 bases and J shed 5 bases, with 13 bases lying between them. This CDR3 contains 13 residues. Germline CDR1 is MDHEN and CDR2 is SYDVKM. The CDR3 loop is CASSLPGEETQYF. CDR3 nucleotides: TGTGCCAGCAGCCTCCCTGGAGAGGAGACCCAGTACTTC.

The chain uses TRBV19 and TRBJ2-1, with 8 bases matching TRBD2. This CDR3 has 16 residues. Per the germline V gene, CDR1 is LNHDA and CDR2 is SQIVND (reference sequence). The J segment lost 2 bases and the V segment lost 1 base, leaving 4 bases of the junction unmatched. CDR3 nucleotides: TGTGCCAGTAGTATAGTAGCGGGGCTAGCCTACAATGAGCAGTTCTTC. Encoded protein: CASSIVAGLAYNEQFF.

The chain has TRBV10-3 and TRBJ2-5, with D unclear. Trimming left V 3 bases short and J 1 base short, with 6 bases between. Germline V lookup: CDR1 ENHRY, CDR2 SYGVKD. This CDR3 has 13 residues. CDR3 coding DNA: TGTGCCATCAGTGAAAGACCCCAAGAGACCCAGTACTTC. Protein product: CAISERPQETQYF.

This clone was recorded once. This rearrangement joins TRBV10-3 to TRBJ2-7; 15 bases match TRBD2. The V and J ends lost 7 bases and 5 bases, in that order; junction bases with no gene match: 9. Germline V gives CDR1 ENHRY, CDR2 SYGVKD. The CDR3 contains 16 residues. CDR3 in amino acids: CAINAGTSGRFDEQYF. The CDR3 nucleotides read TGTGCCATCAACGCCGGGACTAGCGGGAGGTTCGACGAGCAGTACTTC.

The V call is TRBV5-5, the J call TRBJ1-5, with 7 bases aligning to TRBD1. Germline CDR1 is SGHKS and CDR2 is YYEKEE (reference sequence). CDR3 length equals 18 residues. Losses at the gene ends were 4 bases for V and 5 bases for J; bases not matched to a gene: 18. The CDR3 DNA reads TGTGCCAGCAGCCAGACTTACCGGGACAGAATAGTACATCAGCCCCAGCATTTT. Translating gives CASSQTYRDRIVHQPQHF.

For this clone: At one boundary the junction diverges from the germline segment, which might be a read error. This chain uses TRBV4-3 with TRBJ1-6; tentatively, D is TRBD1 (6 bases). The CDR3 runs 14 residues. Germline CDR1 and CDR2: LGHNA and YSLEER. CDR3 sequence reads: CASSQGQRFSPLHF. CDR3 nucleotide sequence: TGCGCCAGCAGTCAAGGACAGAGATTTTCACCCCTCCACTTT.

This sequence joins TRBV28 and TRBJ2-3; 7 bases map to TRBD2. Germline V gene lookup returns CDR1 MDHEN and CDR2 SYDVKM. CDR3 length: 16 residues. The V segment lost 2 bases and the J segment 6 bases; nucleotides outside the gene matches: 11. The CDR3 region has the DNA TGTGCCAGCAGTTTAATCGCGCTAGCGGCATCGGATACGCAGTATTTT. The encoded protein is CASSLIALAASDTQYF.

This chain joins TRBV7-2 and TRBJ1-6; the match to TRBD1 covers 7 bases. The CDR3 has 14 amino acids. V gave up 6 bases and J gave up 7 bases; unmatched junction bases: 6. CDR1 and CDR2 (germline): SGHTA, FQGNSA. CDR3 in DNA: TGTGCCAGCAGAATCCCGACAGGGAATTCACCCCTCCACTTT. Translation: CASRIPTGNSPLHF.

This chain uses TRBV7-6 with TRBJ2-3, with 10 bases that match TRBD1. Germline trimming cut 5 bases from V and 2 bases from J; bases unmatched to any gene: 4. Germline lookup yields CDR1 SGHVS and CDR2 FNYEAQ. This CDR3 has 15 residues. The CDR3 bases are TGTGCCAGCAGCCGGGACAGGGGAATCACAGATACGCAGTATTTT. Protein: CASSRDRGITDTQYF.

The chain joins TRBV7-2 to TRBJ2-7, with 9 bases fitting TRBD1. The ends lost 0 bases at V and 3 bases at J; junction bases unmatched: 3. The CDR3 is made up of 15 amino acids. CDR1 and CDR2 (germline): SGHTA, FQGNSA. DNA for the CDR3: TGTGCCAGCAGCTTAGCGGGACAGGGAATCTACGAGCAGTACTTC. The encoded protein is CASSLAGQGIYEQYF.

This chain joins TRBV5-1 and TRBJ2-1, with 8 bases identical to TRBD2. Germline CDR1 reads SGHRS; CDR2 reads YFSETQ. V lost 6 bases, J lost 7 bases, and 12 bases stayed unmatched. The CDR3 loop spans 15 amino acids. This chain's CDR3 is CASTSLAGGGNEQFF. The CDR3 DNA reads as TGCGCCAGCACTTCGCTAGCGGGCGGTGGGAATGAGCAGTTCTTC.

This chain uses TRBV28 with TRBJ2-5; possibly TRBD1 for D (5 bases). The V end was cut by 2 bases, the J end by 4 bases, with 17 bases between. Germline values: CDR1 MDHEN, CDR2 SYDVKM. CDR3 length: 16 amino acids. The CDR3 here is CASSLTRPQERETQYF. CDR3 coding DNA: TGTGCCAGCAGTTTAACTCGGCCACAGGAGCGAGAGACCCAGTACTTC. Full variable domain (rest looked up from reference TRBV28 and TRBJ2-5): DVKVTQSSRYLVKRTGEKVFLECVQDMDHENMFWYRQDPGLGLRLIYFSYDVKMKEKGDIPEGYSVSREKKERFSLILESASTNQTSMYLCASSLTRPQERETQYFGPGTRLLVL.